The rows below give T cell receptor beta chains drawn from one sample of a study of identical twins. TCRdb independently ran MiXCR on the 5' RACE reads; one entry per CDR3 protein. The sample records hundreds of thousands of distinct CDR3 sequences, about a fifth being singletons. The same data also went into a second study, on yellow fever vaccine responses in identical twins.

The sequenced material came from CD4+ T cells sorted from blood. The receptors were sampled from a woman in her late teens or twenties in good health. Each CDR3 is given with its conserved first and last residue. D genes are given only for firm matches. The size entry is marked missing in some rows and otherwise reads once, few, many or a size class.

v_gene	j_gene	abundance	d_gene	CDR3aa
TRBV12-3/TRBV12-4	TRBJ2-1	-	TRBD2	CASSLPLAVRREQFF
TRBV5-1	TRBJ2-3	few	-	CASSFAHSTDTQYF
TRBV10-3	TRBJ2-7	few	TRBD2	CAIRGGLAAYEQYF
TRBV6-1	TRBJ2-7	-	-	CASSELAGTYEQYF
TRBV2	TRBJ2-3	-	-	CASTRQSTDTQYF
TRBV7-2	TRBJ1-1	few	-	CASSGPRDTEAFF
TRBV27	TRBJ2-1	few	TRBD1	CASSFTTGTVNEQFF
TRBV27	TRBJ2-5	-	-	CASSRGGKSETQYF
TRBV11-2	TRBJ2-5	-	TRBD2	CASSSKGLAGLTYQETQYF
TRBV5-1	TRBJ2-5	-	TRBD2	CASSLVPSGEVQETQYF
TRBV5-1	TRBJ2-4	few	-	CASSLEGVAKNIQYF
TRBV29-1	TRBJ2-7	few	-	CSVGVPWQGPSYEQYF
TRBV2	TRBJ1-2	-	-	CASSLDSAYGYTF
TRBV7-9	TRBJ2-1	few	-	CASSLYGAGQFF
TRBV29-1	TRBJ2-2	-	-	CSVKGKHSGELFF
TRBV3-1	TRBJ2-1	-	TRBD2	CASSHGTSGGEQFF
TRBV7-9	TRBJ1-2	few	-	CASSLAGALGYTF
TRBV6-5	TRBJ2-6	few	-	CASSYSKGGAGANVLTF
TRBV6-1	TRBJ2-2	-	-	CASMGALLNTGELFF
TRBV11-2	TRBJ2-1	-	TRBD2	CASSLAISGGAKNEQFF
TRBV7-8	TRBJ2-2	-	TRBD1	CASSSGWGQGSTGELFF
TRBV20-1	TRBJ1-4	few	TRBD1	CSASDFNRDRAIFMDEKLFF
TRBV10-3	TRBJ2-7	few	-	CAISEVHEQYF
TRBV12-3/TRBV12-4	TRBJ1-4	-	TRBD1	CASSLTGPEKLFF
TRBV24-1	TRBJ2-1	few	-	CATSDFRGKNEQFF
TRBV11-2	TRBJ2-3	-	TRBD1	CASSSYRGPEDTQYF
TRBV10-3	TRBJ2-7	few	TRBD2	CAISAKTGTSGQTYEQYF
TRBV5-1	TRBJ2-5	-	-	CASQKGASGNQETQYF
TRBV3-1	TRBJ1-5	few	-	CASSPTTGGNQPQHF
TRBV29-1	TRBJ2-7	-	TRBD2	CSVELAGVGEQYF
TRBV7-9	TRBJ1-2	few	-	CASSSSPGLRANYGYTF
TRBV6-1	TRBJ1-3	-	-	CATGVGTHSGNTIYF
TRBV24-1	TRBJ2-2	-	-	CATSDFPITGELFF
TRBV7-9	TRBJ1-2	-	-	CASSLAGRTYGYTF
TRBV20-1	TRBJ1-4	few	-	CSARATDGGAFGKLFF
TRBV20-1	TRBJ2-3	-	-	CSARGSGRDTQYF
TRBV10-3	TRBJ1-2	-	TRBD1	CAIRSGGPVPGYTF
TRBV7-3	TRBJ2-2	-	TRBD2	CASSSGLSTGELFF
TRBV2	TRBJ2-2	few	-	CASSEEGVGGELFF
TRBV11-2	TRBJ2-5	few	-	CASSFLDWGETQYF
TRBV24-1	TRBJ2-3	-	-	CATSEGVRDTQYF
TRBV28	TRBJ2-1	many	TRBD2	CASSGQGMTSGKMNEQFF
TRBV10-2	TRBJ2-3	few	-	CASTTRADTQYF
TRBV11-2	TRBJ2-3	-	TRBD1	CASSLFRDRGADTQYF
TRBV20-1	TRBJ1-2	-	-	CSASVSSGGYTF
TRBV27	TRBJ1-3	-	-	CASSFRGRSSGNTIYF
TRBV28	TRBJ2-1	few	-	CASSPLGQYNEQFF
TRBV10-2	TRBJ1-5	-	TRBD1	CASSGTEGGQPQHF
TRBV29-1	TRBJ2-3	few	TRBD1	CSVAKTGGETDTQYF
TRBV27	TRBJ2-1	-	TRBD1	CASNRGHGYSNEQFF
TRBV11-2	TRBJ1-4	few	TRBD1	CASSLDLTGGNEKLFF
TRBV6-1	TRBJ2-7	few	-	CASSSDFTRAPYEQYF
TRBV6-5	TRBJ2-5	-	-	CASSYSILGNQETQYF
TRBV28	TRBJ2-1	few	TRBD1	CASSFPGQGEEQFF